The 32 T cell receptor beta chains given below trace back to one sample, sequenced in a study of spatial heterogeneity in lung cancer. TCRdb passed the 5' RACE reads through MiXCR, listing each CDR3 protein once. The sample has some 12,000 distinct CDR3 sequences; more than 13% are singletons. The time point here: sample taken at primary tumor resection. Sequencing of whole RNA from tumor, nontumor lung or frozen PBMC involved no sorting. Sequences were derived from PBMCs, sampled at surgery. All receptors derive from a female donor with early-stage non-small cell lung cancer.

This clonotype is termed medium-sized. The chain has TRBV20-1 and TRBJ2-3; D unresolved. The CDR3 runs 11 residues. Trimming took 3 bases from V and 4 from J, leaving 5 bases between them. Germline assignment: CDR1 DFQATT and CDR2 SNEGSKA (reference sequence). The CDR3 DNA sequence: TGCAGTGCTAGTTCCCCAGATACGCAGTATTTT. Translation: CSASSPDTQYF.

This clonotype is termed medium-sized (0.01 to 0.1%). The chain employs TRBV7-2 and TRBJ1-2, with 10 bases fitting TRBD1. V was pared by 7 bases and J by 4 bases, with 9 bases of the junction left unmatched. The CDR3 sequence is 15 residues long. Germline CDR1 SGHTA, CDR2 FQGNSA. CDR3 sequence reads: CASTRGDRGSYGYTF. In nucleotides, the CDR3 is TGTGCCAGCACCCGGGGGGACAGGGGTTCCTATGGCTACACCTTC.

This clonotype is medium-sized in the sample. The chain combines TRBV10-3 with TRBJ2-1; D is perhaps TRBD2 (5 bases). Germline V CDR1 and CDR2: ENHRY, SYGVKD. The CDR3 is 13 residues long. V lost 8 bases and J lost 7, with 15 bases in between. The CDR3 DNA is TGTGCCATCCTTAGAGGGCCCGGGAATGAGCAGTTCTTC. It yields the protein CAILRGPGNEQFF.

As to this clonotype: Just one base apart from a much larger clone, this may be a read error. J is TRBJ1-2 and V is TRBV2, with D uncertain. V dropped 4 bases and J dropped 5 bases, with 11 bases sitting between them. The V gene's germline CDR1 is SNHLY and CDR2 FYNNEI. The CDR3 loop spans 13 amino acids. In nucleotides, the CDR3 is TGTGCCAGCAGTGTAGAAAGATCATATGGCTACACCTTC. It encodes CASSVERSYGYTF.

This clonotype has just one count. The chain uses TRBV7-2 and TRBJ2-5; no definite D call. The V end lost 4 bases, the J end lost 9 bases, and 12 bases lay between the germline ends. The V gene's germline CDR1 is SGHTA and CDR2 FQGNSA. The CDR3 has 12 amino acids. The CDR3 DNA is TGTGCCAGCAGCTCTTTAAGAGGTCCCCAGTACTTC. Its translation is CASSSLRGPQYF.

This clonotype is labeled as medium-sized. V gene TRBV5-1 combines with J gene TRBJ1-2; D not certain. CDR1 is SGHRS and CDR2 is YFSETQ in the germline V gene. The CDR3 is 13 residues long. The V end was cut by 0 bases, the J end by 4 bases, with 7 bases between. The CDR3 reads CASSLDSTYGYTF. The DNA for the CDR3 is TGCGCCAGCAGCTTGGACAGCACCTATGGCTACACCTTC.

This clonotype counts as medium-sized. The chain couples TRBV18 to TRBJ2-1, with D unclear. Germline V gene data show CDR1 as KGHSH and CDR2 as LQKENI. V lost 4 bases, J lost 0 bases, and 10 bases lay in between. The CDR3 spans 15 residues. CDR3 DNA: TGTGCCAGCTCACAGGACCAGAGCTCCTACAATGAGCAGTTCTTC. This encodes CASSQDQSSYNEQFF.

This clonotype has at least ten counts. The chain employs TRBV6-5 and TRBJ1-3; 7 positions agree with TRBD1. Trimming at V came to 2 bases and at J to 4 bases, leaving 11 bases not matched to a gene. The CDR3 runs to 17 residues. Germline V gene sequence: CDR1 MNHEY, CDR2 SVGAGI. CDR3 residues: CASSYGIKGASGNTIYF. The CDR3 coding sequence is TGTGCCAGCAGTTACGGTATCAAGGGGGCGTCGGGAAACACCATATATTTT.

This clonotype was detected ten times or more. V and J are TRBV7-9 and TRBJ2-5; TRBD2 aligns across 9 bases. CDR1 and CDR2 (germline): SEHNR, FQNEAQ (reference sequence). Losses at the gene ends were 5 bases for V and 3 bases for J; bases not matched to a gene: 4. CDR3 size: 14 residues. CDR3 region: CASSPGLAEETQYF. Here the CDR3 DNA reads TGTGCCAGCAGCCCGGGACTAGCCGAAGAGACCCAGTACTTC.

This clonotype occurred many times. This chain uses TRBV7-9 with TRBJ2-3; perhaps D is TRBD1 or TRBD2 (6 bases each). The CDR3 runs to 15 residues. Germline V gives CDR1 SEHNR, CDR2 FQNEAQ (reference sequence). V gave up 4 bases and J gave up 6 bases, with 17 bases separating them. CDR3: CASSSEGGMGDTQYF. CDR3 nucleotide sequence: TGTGCCAGCAGCTCCGAGGGGGGCATGGGTGATACGCAGTATTTT.

V is TRBV2 and J is TRBJ1-5; D may be TRBD1 (6 bases). Germline CDR1 SNHLY, CDR2 FYNNEI. V was trimmed by 6 bases and J by 0 bases, leaving 9 bases between them. CDR3 size: 14 residues. This chain's CDR3 is CASRQTGSNQPQHF. CDR3 sequence (DNA): TGTGCCAGCAGGCAGACAGGTAGCAATCAGCCCCAGCATTTT.

This clonotype was seen more than once but under ten times. The V call is TRBV27, the J call TRBJ2-7; D not resolved. The CDR3 spans 11 residues. Trimming removed 2 bases from V and 3 bases from J, with 2 bases in between. Germline CDR1 MNHEY, CDR2 SMNVEV (reference sequence). The CDR3 spells CASSLIYEQYF. CDR3 nucleotides: TGTGCCAGCAGTTTAATCTACGAGCAGTACTTC.

This clonotype has ten or more counts. The chain has TRBV19 and TRBJ2-4, with TRBD1 matching 7 bases. Trimming at V came to 3 bases and at J to 9 bases, leaving 5 bases not matched to a gene. Germline V gene sequence: CDR1 LNHDA, CDR2 SQIVND (reference sequence). The CDR3 is 13 residues long. CDR3 coding DNA: TGTGCCAGTAGTATTGACAGGGAAGGCATTCAGTACTTC. Its translation: CASSIDREGIQYF.

The chain joins TRBV9 to TRBJ2-7; D is ambiguous. V was cut by 3 bases and J by 5 bases, with 12 bases left in between. This CDR3 has 13 residues. Germline V gives CDR1 SGDLS, CDR2 YYNGEE. The CDR3 coding sequence is TGTGCCAGCAGCGGCGGATCCCCCAACGAGCAGTACTTC. Translating it yields CASSGGSPNEQYF.

Relative to its sample, this clonotype is medium-sized. The V and J genes are TRBV5-1 and TRBJ1-2, with D possibly matching TRBD1 (6 bases). Deletions cut 4 bases from V and 0 bases from J, with 19 bases between. CDR3 length: 17 residues. The V gene's germline CDR1 is SGHRS and CDR2 YFSETQ. The CDR3 loop is CASSLSIGRTANYGYTF. Here the CDR3 DNA reads TGCGCCAGCAGCCTCTCAATCGGCCGGACAGCTAACTATGGCTACACCTTC.

In its sample, this clonotype was seen a few times. The V call is TRBV6-6, the J call TRBJ2-7; D call uncertain. CDR3 length: 14 residues. Germline V gene lookup returns CDR1 MNHNY and CDR2 SVGAGI (reference sequence). V was clipped by 3 bases and J by 7 bases, with 16 bases between them. CDR3 loop: CASSYTPLGGEQYF. The DNA for the CDR3 is TGTGCCAGCAGTTATACACCCCTGGGCGGAGAGCAGTACTTC.

This clonotype was counted ten times or more. The J gene is TRBJ2-1, the V gene TRBV7-2; D gene unclear. V shed 3 bases and J shed 5 bases, with 8 bases lying between them. The length of the CDR3 is 13 residues. CDR1 SGHTA and CDR2 FQGNSA come from the germline V gene. CDR3 protein: CASSFGSDNEQFF. The CDR3 bases are TGTGCCAGCAGCTTCGGCTCAGACAATGAGCAGTTCTTC.

This clonotype was observed many times. The V and J genes are TRBV5-1 and TRBJ2-5; 9 nucleotides match TRBD1. There are 13 residues in the CDR3. CDR1 is SGHRS and CDR2 is YFSETQ in the germline V gene. Losses at the gene ends were 4 bases for V and 6 bases for J; bases not matched to a gene: 4. In DNA, the CDR3 is TGCGCCAGCAGCACGGACAGGGGACAGACCCAGTACTTC. Its translation: CASSTDRGQTQYF.

The V and J genes are TRBV10-3 and TRBJ2-1, with TRBD2 identical over 13 bases. The CDR3 spans 15 residues. CDR1 is ENHRY and CDR2 is SYGVKD in the germline V gene. V lost 8 bases to trimming and J lost 3 bases; unmatched junction nucleotides: 4. CDR3 in DNA: TGTGCCATCGGGACTAGCGGGGCGGGCTACAATGAGCAGTTCTTC. It yields the protein CAIGTSGAGYNEQFF.

Within the sample, this clonotype is medium-sized. The chain uses TRBV2 and TRBJ1-3; no definite D call. Trimming stripped 3 bases from V and 0 bases from J, with 9 bases between. The germline CDR1 and CDR2 sequences are SNHLY and FYNNEI. CDR3 length: 15 amino acids. As DNA, the CDR3 is TGTGCCAGCAGTGATAGACGGGGCTCTGGAAACACCATATATTTT. Translated, it gives CASSDRRGSGNTIYF.

This clonotype was seen ten or more times. CDR3 DNA: TGTGCCAGCAGCCCGAGCATTAGCTCCTACGAGCAGTACTTC. Translating it yields CASSPSISSYEQYF. The chain combines TRBV7-2 with TRBJ2-7; D unclear. CDR1 and CDR2 from the germline V gene are SGHTA and FQGNSA. Trimming pared 5 bases from V and 0 bases from J, leaving 11 bases between. The CDR3 consists of 14 residues.

This clonotype is labeled as medium-sized. The chain links TRBV7-9 to TRBJ2-7, with 7 nucleotides matching TRBD2. Germline CDR1 is SEHNR and CDR2 is FQNEAQ (reference sequence). This CDR3 spans 14 amino acids. V trimming: 1 base; J trimming: 2 bases; junction bases outside the gene matches: 2. The CDR3 DNA reads TGTGCCAGCAGCTTAGATCTAGCGGCCTACGAGCAGTACTTC. Its protein product is CASSLDLAAYEQYF.

This clonotype was found many times. The rearrangement links TRBV18 to TRBJ2-2; D possibly corresponds to TRBD1 (6 bases). The V gene lost 6 bases and the J gene lost 0 bases, with 11 bases spanning the gap. CDR1 KGHSH and CDR2 LQKENI come from the germline V gene. This CDR3 has 15 amino acids. The CDR3 spells CASSTRTANTGELFF. In DNA, the CDR3 is TGTGCCAGCTCTACCCGGACAGCGAACACCGGGGAGCTGTTTTTT. Drawing the rest from reference TRBV18 and TRBJ2-2, the complete variable domain is NAGVMQNPRHLVRRRGQEARLRCSPMKGHSHVYWYRQLPEEGLKFMVYLQKENIIDESGMPKERFSAEFPKEGPSILRIQQVVRGDSAAYFCASSTRTANTGELFFGEGSRLTVL.

This clonotype has ten or more counts. The V gene is TRBV5-1, the J gene TRBJ2-3; weak D call: TRBD2 (6 bases). Trimming stripped 7 bases from V and 0 bases from J, with 12 bases between. The germline V gene has CDR1 SGHRS and CDR2 YFSETQ. This CDR3 contains 14 residues. The CDR3 bases are TGCGCCAGCGCGTCGGGGGTAAGCACAGATACGCAGTATTTT. Its protein product is CASASGVSTDTQYF.

Only a few counts were recorded for this clonotype. This chain joins TRBV5-1 and TRBJ2-2, with D uncertain. Germline loops: CDR1 SGHRS, CDR2 YFSETQ. V shed 4 bases and J shed 4 bases, with 8 bases lying between them. CDR3 length: 13 amino acids. CDR3 nucleotides: TGCGCCAGCAGCCCCCAGCTCACCGGGGAGCTGTTTTTT. The encoded protein is CASSPQLTGELFF.

The gene calls are TRBV11-3 and TRBJ2-2; unclear D gene. The CDR3 spans 14 residues. Trimming left V 0 bases short and J 6 bases short, with 8 bases between. The germline gives CDR1 SGHNT, CDR2 YENEEA. The CDR3 loop is CASSLDGGSGELFF. The DNA of the CDR3 is TGTGCCAGCAGCTTAGATGGCGGTTCCGGGGAGCTGTTTTTT.

Judged by abundance, this clonotype is medium-sized. This chain connects TRBV28 to TRBJ2-1, with TRBD2 matching over 11 bases. The CDR3 spans 15 residues. V gave up 6 bases and J gave up 3 bases; unmatched junction bases: 4. CDR1 is MDHEN and CDR2 is SYDVKM in the germline V gene. The CDR3 sequence is CASRWGLADYNEQFF. CDR3 sequence (DNA): TGTGCCAGCAGATGGGGACTAGCGGACTACAATGAGCAGTTCTTC.

This clonotype appeared a few times. The rearrangement joins TRBV4-2 to TRBJ2-7; no reliable D call. This CDR3 comprises 15 residues. Trimming took off 0 bases at V and 5 bases at J, with 14 bases between the two ends. Germline-derived CDR1 and CDR2 are LGHNA and YNFKEQ. The CDR3 loop reads CASSQEPGRPDEQYF. The CDR3 DNA follows: TGTGCCAGCAGCCAAGAACCCGGGCGTCCGGACGAGCAGTACTTC.

By share, this clonotype counts as medium-sized. The chain recombines TRBV29-1 with TRBJ1-1; D possibly corresponds to TRBD1 (5 bases). The CDR3 is made up of 13 amino acids. Germline-derived CDR1 and CDR2 are SQVTM and ANQGSEA. V was clipped by 4 bases and J by 5 bases, with 14 bases between them. The CDR3 bases are TGCAGCGTTGCTACAGGAAGTTTTACTGAAGCTTTCTTT. This codes for CSVATGSFTEAFF.

This clonotype is medium-sized within its sample. The chain couples TRBV7-3 to TRBJ1-1, with D possibly matching TRBD1 (6 bases). Trimming shortened V by 2 bases and J by 7 bases, and 14 bases separated the two germline ends. The germline CDR1 and CDR2 sequences are SGHTA and FQGTGA. The CDR3 length is 14 residues. The CDR3 spells CASSLSGAFSEAFF. The CDR3 DNA reads TGTGCCAGCAGCTTATCGGGGGCATTTAGTGAAGCTTTCTTT. Combining the CDR3 with reference TRBV7-3 and TRBJ1-1 gives the whole variable domain GAGVSQTPSNKVTEKGKYVELRCDPISGHTALYWYRQSLGQGPEFLIYFQGTGAADDSGLPNDRFFAVRPEGSVSTLKIQRTERGDSAVYLCASSLSGAFSEAFFGQGTRLTVV.

This clonotype counts as medium-sized (0.01 to 0.1%). This chain links TRBV7-2 with TRBJ2-5; D remains unclear. This CDR3 contains 13 residues. The V gene's germline CDR1 is SGHTA and CDR2 FQGNSA. Trimming took 5 bases from V and 4 from J, leaving 11 bases between them. The chain's CDR3 is CASSGDTRETQYF. In DNA, the CDR3 is TGTGCCAGCAGCGGCGACACACGAGAGACCCAGTACTTC.

This clonotype has a count of ten or more. The chain is built from TRBV29-1 and TRBJ2-7, with D uncertain. V lost 1 base and J 3 bases, leaving 7 bases between the germline ends. The CDR3 runs to 12 residues. Germline CDR1 is SQVTM and CDR2 is ANQGSEA. This CDR3 is CSVEGDNYEQYF. The CDR3 DNA sequence: TGCAGCGTTGAAGGGGATAACTACGAGCAGTACTTC.